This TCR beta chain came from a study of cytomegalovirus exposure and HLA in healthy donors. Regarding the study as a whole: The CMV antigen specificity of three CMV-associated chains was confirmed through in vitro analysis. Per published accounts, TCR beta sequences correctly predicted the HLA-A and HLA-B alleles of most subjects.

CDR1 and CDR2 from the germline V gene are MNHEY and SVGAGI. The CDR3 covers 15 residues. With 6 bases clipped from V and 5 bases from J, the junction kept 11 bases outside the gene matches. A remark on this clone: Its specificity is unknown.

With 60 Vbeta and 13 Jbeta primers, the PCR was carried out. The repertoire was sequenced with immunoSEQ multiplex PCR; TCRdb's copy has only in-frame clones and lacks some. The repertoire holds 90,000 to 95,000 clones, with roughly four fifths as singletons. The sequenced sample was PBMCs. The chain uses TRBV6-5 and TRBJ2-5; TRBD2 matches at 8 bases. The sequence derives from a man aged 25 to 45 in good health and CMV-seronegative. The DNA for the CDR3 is TGTGCCAGCAGGGCCGGCGGGGGGCCTCAGGAGACCCAGTACTTC. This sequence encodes CASRAGGGPQETQYF.